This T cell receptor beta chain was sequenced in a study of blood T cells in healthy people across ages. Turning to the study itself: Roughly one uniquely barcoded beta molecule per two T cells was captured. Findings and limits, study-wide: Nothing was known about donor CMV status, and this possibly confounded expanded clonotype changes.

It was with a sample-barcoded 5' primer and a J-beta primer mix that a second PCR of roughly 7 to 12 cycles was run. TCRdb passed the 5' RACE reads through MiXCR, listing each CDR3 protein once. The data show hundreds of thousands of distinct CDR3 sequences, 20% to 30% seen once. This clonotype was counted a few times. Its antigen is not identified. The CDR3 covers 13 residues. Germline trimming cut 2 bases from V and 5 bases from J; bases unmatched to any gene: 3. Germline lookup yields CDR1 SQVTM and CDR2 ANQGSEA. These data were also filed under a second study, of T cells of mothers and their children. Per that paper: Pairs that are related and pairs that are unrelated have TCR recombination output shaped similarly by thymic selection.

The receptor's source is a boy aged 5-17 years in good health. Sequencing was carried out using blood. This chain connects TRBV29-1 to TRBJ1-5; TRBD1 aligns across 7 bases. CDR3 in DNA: TGCAGCGTTGAATGTCAGGGGGATCAGCCCCAGCATTTT. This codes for CSVECQGDQPQHF.